This T cell receptor (beta chain) emerged from a study of blood T cell repertoires in COVID-19. Overall study: The United States, Italy and Spain were the sources of the acute and convalescent COVID-19 samples. PBMCs, B-cell-depleted T cells, or T cells provided the cDNA or gDNA that made up the material.

In the original workflow: By means of reference gene primer amplification, nucleated cell counts were estimated. Sequenced by immunoSEQ multiplex PCR; TCRdb stores in-frame clones only, minus some. V, J and clone size were drawn from that table, and D and trimming were deduced from the DNA. This sample has some 87,000 clones; 80% to 95% occur once, and the top ten carry about 6.6%. The CDR3 runs to 14 residues. The germline gives CDR1 SGHDT, CDR2 YYEEEE. Trimming stripped 1 base from V and 4 bases from J, with 11 bases between. Input material: peripheral blood. The chain recombines TRBV5-6 with TRBJ1-2, with no clear D. This sequence was found in an older woman with active COVID-19. The CDR3 spells CASSLPMAVYGYTF. The CDR3 region has the DNA TGTGCCAGCAGCTTGCCGATGGCCGTCTATGGCTACACCTTC.